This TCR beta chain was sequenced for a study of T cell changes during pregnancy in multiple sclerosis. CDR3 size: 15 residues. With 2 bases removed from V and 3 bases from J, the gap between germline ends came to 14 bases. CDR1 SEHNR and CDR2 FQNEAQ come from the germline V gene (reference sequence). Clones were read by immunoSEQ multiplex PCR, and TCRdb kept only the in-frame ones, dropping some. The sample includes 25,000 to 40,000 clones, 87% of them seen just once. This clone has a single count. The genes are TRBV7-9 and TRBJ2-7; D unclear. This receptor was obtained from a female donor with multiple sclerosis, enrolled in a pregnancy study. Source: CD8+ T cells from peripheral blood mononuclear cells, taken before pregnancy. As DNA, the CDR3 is TGTGCCAGCAGCTTAACCGAGGAAGTTAACTACGAGCAGTACTTC. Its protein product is CASSLTEEVNYEQYF. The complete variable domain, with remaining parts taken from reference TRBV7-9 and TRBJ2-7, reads DTGVSQNPRHKITKRGQNVTFRCDPISEHNRLYWYRQTLGQGPEFLTYFQNEAQLEKSRLLSDRFSAERPKGSFSTLEIQRTEQGDSAMYLCASSLTEEVNYEQYFGPGTRLTVT.